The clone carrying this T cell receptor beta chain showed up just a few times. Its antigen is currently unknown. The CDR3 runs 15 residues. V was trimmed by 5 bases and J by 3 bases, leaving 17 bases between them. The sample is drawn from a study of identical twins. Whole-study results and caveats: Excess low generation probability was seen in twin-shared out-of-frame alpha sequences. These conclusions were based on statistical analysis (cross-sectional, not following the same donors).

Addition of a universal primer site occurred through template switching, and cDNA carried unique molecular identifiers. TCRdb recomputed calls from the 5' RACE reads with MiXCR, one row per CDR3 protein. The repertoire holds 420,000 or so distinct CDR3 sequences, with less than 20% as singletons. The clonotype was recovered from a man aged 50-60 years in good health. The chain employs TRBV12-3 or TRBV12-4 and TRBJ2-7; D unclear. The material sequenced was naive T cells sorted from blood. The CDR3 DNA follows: TGTGCCAGCAGTACCTTCTCCGGGTCGCGCTACGAGCAGTACTTC. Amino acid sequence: CASSTFSGSRYEQYF.